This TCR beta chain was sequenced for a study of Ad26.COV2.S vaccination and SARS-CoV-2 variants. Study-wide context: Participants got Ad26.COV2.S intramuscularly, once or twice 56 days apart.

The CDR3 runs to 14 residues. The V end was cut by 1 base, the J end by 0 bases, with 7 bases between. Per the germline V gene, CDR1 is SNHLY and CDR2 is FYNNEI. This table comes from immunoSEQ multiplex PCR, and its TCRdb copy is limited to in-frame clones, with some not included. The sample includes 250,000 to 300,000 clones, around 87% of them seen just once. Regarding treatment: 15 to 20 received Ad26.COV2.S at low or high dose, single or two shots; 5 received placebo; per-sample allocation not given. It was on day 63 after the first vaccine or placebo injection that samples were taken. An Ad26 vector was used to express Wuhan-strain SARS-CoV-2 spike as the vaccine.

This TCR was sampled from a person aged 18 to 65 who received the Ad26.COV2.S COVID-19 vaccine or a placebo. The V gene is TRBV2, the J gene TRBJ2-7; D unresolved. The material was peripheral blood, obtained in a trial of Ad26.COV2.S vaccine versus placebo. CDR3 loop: CASSEEYHSYEQYF. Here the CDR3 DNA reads TGTGCCAGCAGTGAAGAGTACCACTCCTACGAGCAGTACTTC.